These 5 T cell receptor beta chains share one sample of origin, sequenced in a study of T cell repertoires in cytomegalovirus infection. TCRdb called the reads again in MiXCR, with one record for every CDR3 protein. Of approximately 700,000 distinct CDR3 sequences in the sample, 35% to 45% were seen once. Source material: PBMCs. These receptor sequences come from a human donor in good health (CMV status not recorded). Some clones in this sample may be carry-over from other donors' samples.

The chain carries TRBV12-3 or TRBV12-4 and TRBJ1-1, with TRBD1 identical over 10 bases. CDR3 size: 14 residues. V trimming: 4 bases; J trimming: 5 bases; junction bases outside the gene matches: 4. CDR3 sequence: CASSWTGGWTEAFF. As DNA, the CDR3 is TGTGCCAGCAGTTGGACAGGGGGTTGGACTGAAGCTTTCTTT.

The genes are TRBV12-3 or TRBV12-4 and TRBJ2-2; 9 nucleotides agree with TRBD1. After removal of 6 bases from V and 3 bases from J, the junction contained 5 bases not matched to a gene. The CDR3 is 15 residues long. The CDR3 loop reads CASRSGTGYTGELFF. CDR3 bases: TGTGCCAGCAGGTCCGGGACAGGGTACACCGGGGAGCTGTTTTTT.

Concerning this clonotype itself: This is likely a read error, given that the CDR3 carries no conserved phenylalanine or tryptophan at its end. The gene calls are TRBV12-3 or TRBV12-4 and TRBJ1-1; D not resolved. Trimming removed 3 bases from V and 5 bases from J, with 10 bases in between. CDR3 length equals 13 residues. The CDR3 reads CASSFSGKTEAFV. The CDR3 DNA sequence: TGTGCCAGCAGTTTTTCTGGGAAAACTGAAGCTTTCGTT.

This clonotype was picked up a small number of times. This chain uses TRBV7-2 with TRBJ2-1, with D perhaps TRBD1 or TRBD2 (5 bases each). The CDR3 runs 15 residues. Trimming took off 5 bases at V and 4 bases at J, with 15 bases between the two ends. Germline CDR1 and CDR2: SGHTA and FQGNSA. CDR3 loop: CASSVTGTGYNEQFF. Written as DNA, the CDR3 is TGTGCCAGCAGCGTGACCGGGACGGGATACAATGAGCAGTTCTTC.

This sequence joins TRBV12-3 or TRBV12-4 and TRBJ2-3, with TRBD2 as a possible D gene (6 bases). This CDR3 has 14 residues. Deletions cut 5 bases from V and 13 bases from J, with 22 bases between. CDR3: CASSPAIIAVEKYF. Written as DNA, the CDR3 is TGTGCCAGCAGTCCCGCCATTATAGCGGTCGAGAAGTATTTT.